This paragraph covers one T cell receptor beta chain sequence. Authors' methods: Using reference gene primer amplification, nucleated cell counts were estimated. Method: immunoSEQ multiplex PCR; TCRdb's copy keeps in-frame clones and lacks some. V and J calls plus clone size are reproduced from that table; the DNA served to infer D and trimming. The sample has a few hundred thousand clones, about 85% seen once; the top ten hold 3.6%. The data stem from a study of blood T cell repertoires in COVID-19. Study background: The United States, Italy and Spain provided the acute and convalescent COVID-19 samples. T cells, B-cell-depleted T cells, or PBMCs provided the cDNA or gDNA that served as material.

Per the germline V gene, CDR1 is SGDLS and CDR2 is YYNGEE. This CDR3 region has 14 residues. V trimming: 4 bases; J trimming: 15 bases; junction bases outside the gene matches: 15. Specimen: peripheral blood. The sequence was obtained from a man aged 18 to 29 with active or convalescent COVID-19. V gene TRBV9 combines with J gene TRBJ1-4; 7 bases agree with TRBD1. The CDR3 is CASSPQTEGAKMFF. The CDR3 DNA follows: TGTGCCAGCAGCCCTCAGACTGAGGGGGCGAAAATGTTTTTT.